The sequence of this T cell receptor (beta chain) was determined in a study of blood T cell repertoires in COVID-19. This CDR3 comprises 16 residues. V shed 2 bases and J shed 6 bases, with 17 bases lying between them. In germline, CDR1 is SGHRS, CDR2 YFSETQ. In this sample, this clone turned up a few times. The data were produced by immunoSEQ multiplex PCR, yet TCRdb's version contains in-frame clones alone and is incomplete. The sample yields 150,000 to 200,000 clones, about nine tenths seen once. Each participant's cohort was designated according to participant-reported clinical history. This chain uses TRBV5-1 with TRBJ2-2, with a tentative D call TRBD1 (6 bases). This clonotype was obtained from a woman in her 30s who had recovered from COVID-19. Sequenced sample: PBMCs or T cells enriched from blood (not recorded which). CDR3: CASSFAGTSSSGELFF. The CDR3 DNA follows: TGCGCCAGCAGCTTTGCCGGGACATCCTCCTCCGGGGAGCTGTTTTTT.